This T cell receptor (beta chain) derives from a study of T-cell memory formation after mild COVID-19. Study in general: For the most part, TCR clusters were specific to one donor.

5'RACE with constant-segment primers yielded barcoded, UMI-tagged TCR alpha and TCR beta cDNA libraries. Using its own MiXCR run on the 5' RACE reads, TCRdb lists one record per CDR3 protein. The table lists roughly 340,000 distinct CDR3 sequences, approximately 15% of them singletons, with about a fifth in the top ten. Study-wide results and caveats: Shrinking CD4+ clones resided mostly in CM and EM, and CD8+ ones in EMRA.

This clonotype was counted many times. Antigen specificity is unknown. Input material: PBMCs or a T cell subset sorted from them (not recorded which). The sequence was collected from a man between 18 and 35 years old who had mild COVID-19 (a few samples of this study predate the infection). Cell type and time point are not known.

Written as DNA, the CDR3 is TGTGCCAGCAGCCCGGGGGCAAACAATGAGCAGTTCTTC. Translation: CASSPGANNEQFF. The rearrangement links TRBV7-3 to TRBJ2-1; D tentatively fits TRBD1 or TRBD2 (6 bases each). Trimming pared 5 bases from V and 5 bases from J, leaving 10 bases between. Germline-derived CDR1 and CDR2 are SGHTA and FQGTGA. This CDR3 comprises 13 residues.